This T cell receptor beta chain is drawn from a study of response to subunit inactivated influenza vaccine. Overall study results and limits: Only a handful of new T cells, the authors suggested, are recruited with each seasonal influenza vaccination.

Remarks on this clonotype: Its antigen is still unknown.

Germline loops: CDR1 MGHDK, CDR2 SYGVNS. Trimming shortened V by 0 bases and J by 2 bases, and 7 bases separated the two germline ends. The CDR3 length is 14 residues. TCRdb re-derived calls from the RT-PCR reads in MiXCR, one entry per CDR3 protein. The sample carries hundreds of thousands of distinct CDR3 sequences, around 20% recorded once. The receptor was derived from a man in his forties or fifties who received an inactivated influenza vaccine. The J gene is TRBJ1-2, the V gene TRBV25-1, with D uncertain. The source material was PBMCs from blood, sampled around 5 days after vaccination. CDR3 protein: CASSEYEGNYGYTF. In nucleotides, the CDR3 is TGTGCCAGCAGTGAATATGAAGGGAACTATGGCTACACCTTC.